The 32 T cell receptor beta chains below all came from one sample that was sequenced in a study of spatial heterogeneity in lung cancer. Time point reported: sample taken at primary tumor resection. TCRdb used MiXCR to reprocess the 5' RACE reads, holding one entry per CDR3 protein. The profile shows around 89,000 distinct CDR3 sequences, roughly 12% of them singletons. The sequencing here drew on PBMCs, taken at surgery. These receptors came from a male donor with early-stage non-small cell lung cancer.

The rearrangement links TRBV6-2 or TRBV6-3 to TRBJ2-5; tentative D call: TRBD1 (6 bases). CDR3 length equals 14 residues. The V end was cut by 2 bases, the J end by 2 bases, with 9 bases between. Germline V gene sequence: CDR1 MNHEY, CDR2 SVGEGT. The CDR3 coding sequence is TGTGCCAGCAGTTACGGGACACAGCAAGAGACCCAGTACTTC. Amino acids: CASSYGTQQETQYF.

The chain carries TRBV18 and TRBJ2-7, with TRBD2 identical over 7 bases. Germline lookup yields CDR1 KGHSH and CDR2 LQKENI. Losses at the gene ends were 6 bases for V and 7 bases for J; bases not matched to a gene: 6. The CDR3 extends over 12 amino acids. As DNA, the CDR3 is TGTGCCAGCTCCCCGACTAGCTGGGAGCAGTACTTC. Translation gives CASSPTSWEQYF.

This chain uses TRBV2 with TRBJ2-2, with no clear D. CDR1 and CDR2 from the germline V gene are SNHLY and FYNNEI. This CDR3 comprises 13 residues. V lost 1 base, J lost 6 bases, and 6 bases lay in between. The CDR3 here is CASSEGYPGELFF. The CDR3 coding sequence is TGTGCCAGCAGTGAAGGGTACCCCGGGGAGCTGTTTTTT. Complete variable domain (other parts from reference TRBV2 and TRBJ2-2): EPEVTQTPSHQVTQMGQEVILRCVPISNHLYFYWYRQILGQKVEFLVSFYNNEISEKSEIFDDQFSVERPDGSNFTLKIRSTKLEDSAMYFCASSEGYPGELFFGEGSRLTVL.

Only a few counts were recorded for this clonotype. V usage is TRBV9 and J usage is TRBJ2-2; 11 bases match TRBD2. The ends lost 2 bases at V and 7 bases at J; junction bases unmatched: 4. The germline gives CDR1 SGDLS, CDR2 YYNGEE. This CDR3 spans 15 amino acids. CDR3: CASSVSGGAVGELFF. DNA for the CDR3: TGTGCCAGCAGCGTTAGCGGGGGGGCCGTCGGGGAGCTGTTTTTT.

V is TRBV29-1 and J is TRBJ2-1; D might be TRBD2 (6 bases). V gave up 5 bases and J gave up 3 bases, with 14 bases separating them. CDR1 is SQVTM, CDR2 ANQGSEA, per germline. The CDR3 loop spans 14 amino acids. The CDR3, as DNA: TGCAGCGTTCGAATGGGGGAGGACTACAATGAGCAGTTCTTC. Translated, it gives CSVRMGEDYNEQFF.

V and J are TRBV14 and TRBJ2-7; D possibly matches TRBD1 or TRBD2 (5 bases each). Germline V lookup: CDR1 SGHDN, CDR2 FVKESK. With 6 bases removed from V and 2 bases from J, the gap between germline ends came to 11 bases. The CDR3 has 13 amino acids. The CDR3 sequence: CASRGQGPYEQYF. In nucleotides, the CDR3 is TGTGCCAGCAGAGGGCAGGGACCCTACGAGCAGTACTTC.

This sequence joins TRBV7-3 and TRBJ2-1; 8 nucleotides align to TRBD2. CDR1 is SGHTA, CDR2 FQGTGA, per germline. Trimming removed 2 bases from V and 7 bases from J; junction bases left unmatched: 7. The CDR3 covers 15 residues. In DNA, the CDR3 is TGTGCCAGCAGCTTAGCGGGGGGCCGTGGTAATGAGCAGTTCTTC. This translates into CASSLAGGRGNEQFF.

The rearrangement joins TRBV28 to TRBJ1-6; 8 bases map to TRBD1. The CDR3 extends over 18 amino acids. Germline V gene lookup returns CDR1 MDHEN and CDR2 SYDVKM. V shed 2 bases and J 0 bases; nucleotides not matched to a gene: 6. The CDR3 DNA sequence: TGTGCCAGCAGTTTAGAAGACAGGGGTAGCTCCTATAATTCACCCCTCCACTTT. Encoded protein: CASSLEDRGSSYNSPLHF.

This clonotype was observed a handful of times. The chain carries TRBV9 and TRBJ1-1; TRBD1 matches at 7 bases. Per germline, CDR1 SGDLS and CDR2 YYNGEE. This CDR3 contains 13 residues. The V segment lost 0 bases and the J segment 10 bases; nucleotides outside the gene matches: 6. The CDR3 DNA sequence: TGTGCCAGCAGCGTAGACTGGGCAGGGGGAGCTTTCTTT. It is translated as CASSVDWAGGAFF.

This clonotype was seen only a few times. This sequence joins TRBV12-3 or TRBV12-4 and TRBJ2-1; 15 nucleotides match TRBD2. Trimming cost V 3 bases and J 10 bases; bases outside gene matches: 7. This CDR3 has 16 amino acids. CDR3 nucleotide sequence: TGTGCCAGCAGTTTGGGGACTAGCGGGGGGTTGGGCGAGCAGTTCTTC. Translating gives CASSLGTSGGLGEQFF.

This clonotype has just a few counts. The chain carries TRBV7-2 and TRBJ2-1, with TRBD1 as a possible D gene (5 bases). The CDR3 contains 16 residues. Germline lookup yields CDR1 SGHTA and CDR2 FQGNSA. V was trimmed by 0 bases and J by 3 bases, leaving 12 bases between them. Written as DNA, the CDR3 is TGTGCCAGCAGCTTAGCGACTTGGCAGGGCTACAATGAGCAGTTCTTC. Its translation is CASSLATWQGYNEQFF.

This clonotype was recorded a few times. J is TRBJ2-7 and V is TRBV6-6; D not certain. This CDR3 contains 15 residues. Germline V lookup: CDR1 MNHNY, CDR2 SVGAGI (reference sequence). Trimming removed 4 bases at V and 3 bases at J, with 16 bases between. The CDR3 region is CASSSPQMGIYEQYF. The DNA of the CDR3 is TGTGCCAGCAGTTCCCCCCAGATGGGGATCTACGAGCAGTACTTC.

The chain couples TRBV12-3 or TRBV12-4 to TRBJ1-6, with TRBD1 matching over 10 bases. V shed 4 bases and J 7 bases; nucleotides not matched to a gene: 1. The CDR3 totals 14 residues. The CDR3 sequence is CASSSGQGNSPLHF. CDR3 in DNA: TGTGCCAGCAGTTCGGGACAGGGGAATTCACCCCTCCACTTT.

This clonotype has more than one count but fewer than ten. The chain is built from TRBV5-1 and TRBJ2-6; unclear D gene. The CDR3 has 15 residues. Per the germline V gene, CDR1 is SGHRS and CDR2 is YFSETQ. V was clipped by 0 bases and J by 6 bases, with 10 bases between them. The CDR3 is CASSLELAEANVLTF. The CDR3 DNA reads TGCGCCAGCAGCTTGGAATTGGCCGAGGCCAACGTCCTGACTTTC.

This rearrangement joins TRBV5-1 to TRBJ2-5, with a tentative D call TRBD2 (6 bases). V was clipped by 3 bases and J by 2 bases, with 8 bases between them. CDR3 length equals 13 residues. CDR1 and CDR2 from the germline V gene are SGHRS and YFSETQ. CDR3 coding DNA: TGCGCCAGCAGCTGGGGGGTACAAGAGACCCAGTACTTC. Translated: CASSWGVQETQYF.

The chain is built from TRBV6-1 and TRBJ1-1, with D tentatively TRBD1 (6 bases). This CDR3 spans 13 amino acids. CDR1 MNHNS and CDR2 SASEGT come from the germline V gene. The germline V and J ends were trimmed by 6 bases and 7 bases, with 15 bases remaining between them. The CDR3: CASSVSQGIEAFF. CDR3 in DNA: TGTGCCAGCAGCGTATCCCAGGGGATTGAAGCTTTCTTT.

V gene TRBV29-1 combines with J gene TRBJ2-5, with D maybe TRBD2 (6 bases). The CDR3 sequence is 13 residues long. Germline assignment: CDR1 SQVTM and CDR2 ANQGSEA. V was pared by 4 bases and J by 3 bases, with 12 bases between. Here the CDR3 reads CSVVGGIKETQYF. DNA for the CDR3: TGCAGCGTTGTGGGCGGGATAAAAGAGACCCAGTACTTC.

The V gene is TRBV7-2, the J gene TRBJ2-3; D is unclear. V lost 5 bases and J 1 base, leaving 7 bases between the germline ends. The V gene's germline CDR1 is SGHTA and CDR2 FQGNSA. This CDR3 is built from 13 residues. The chain's CDR3 is CASSPGRTDTQYF. Written as DNA, the CDR3 is TGTGCCAGCAGCCCTGGACGCACAGATACGCAGTATTTT.

This chain connects TRBV3-1 to TRBJ2-5, with 7 bases fitting TRBD2. Germline trimming cut 3 bases from V and 1 base from J; bases unmatched to any gene: 2. Germline values: CDR1 LGHDT, CDR2 YNNKEL (reference sequence). CDR3 length equals 14 residues. The CDR3 DNA is TGTGCCAGCAGCCATGCGGGAGCCCAAGAGACCCAGTACTTC. It codes for CASSHAGAQETQYF.

This clonotype came up a few times. This chain links TRBV9 with TRBJ2-5; perhaps TRBD1 as D (6 bases). Per germline, CDR1 SGDLS and CDR2 YYNGEE. CDR3 length equals 13 residues. V lost 5 bases and J lost 1, with 9 bases in between. The CDR3 spells CASRPDSQETQYF. In nucleotides, the CDR3 is TGTGCCAGCAGGCCGGACAGCCAAGAGACCCAGTACTTC.

This chain links TRBV5-4 with TRBJ1-1; D is unclear. V lost 0 bases to trimming and J lost 0 bases, with 6 bases between them. Germline V gives CDR1 SGHNT, CDR2 YYREEE (reference sequence). This CDR3 region has 14 residues. CDR3 in DNA: TGTGCCAGCAGCTTGGTAGGGTTGAACACTGAAGCTTTCTTT. It encodes CASSLVGLNTEAFF.

V gene TRBV4-3 combines with J gene TRBJ1-2; D remains ambiguous. The germline V gene encodes CDR1 LGHNA and CDR2 YSLEER. Trimming removed 1 base from V and 6 bases from J, with 3 bases in between. This CDR3 spans 11 amino acids. The CDR3 here is CASSQGDGYTF. DNA for the CDR3: TGCGCCAGCAGCCAAGGCGATGGCTACACCTTC.

This clonotype was seen at least ten times. V is TRBV7-2 and J is TRBJ2-7, with a possible D match to TRBD1 (5 bases). This CDR3 spans 14 amino acids. V shed 0 bases and J shed 1 base, with 7 bases lying between them. Germline CDR1 is SGHTA and CDR2 is FQGNSA. The chain's CDR3 is CASSLAGLSYEQYF. The CDR3 bases are TGTGCCAGCAGCTTAGCGGGGCTTTCCTACGAGCAGTACTTC.

This clonotype turned up a few times. The V gene is TRBV2, the J gene TRBJ2-1; the D is unclear. The CDR3 is 13 residues long. The germline V gene has CDR1 SNHLY and CDR2 FYNNEI. V was cut by 4 bases and J by 5 bases, with 9 bases left in between. In DNA, the CDR3 is TGTGCCAGCAGTGTTTTTTCCGACAATGAGCAGTTCTTC. This codes for CASSVFSDNEQFF.

This clonotype was picked up a small number of times. V gene TRBV3-1 combines with J gene TRBJ2-7, with TRBD2 matching 8 bases. Trimming at V came to 2 bases and at J to 2 bases, leaving 11 bases not matched to a gene. The germline V gene has CDR1 LGHDT and CDR2 YNNKEL (reference sequence). The CDR3 length is 17 residues. The chain's CDR3 is CASSQTPPTGLAYEQYF. The CDR3 DNA is TGTGCCAGCAGCCAAACTCCGCCGACGGGACTAGCCTACGAGCAGTACTTC.

This clonotype was observed a handful of times. This chain links TRBV12-3 or TRBV12-4 with TRBJ1-1, with D perhaps TRBD1 (6 bases). This CDR3 region has 14 residues. Trimming stripped 2 bases from V and 7 bases from J, with 14 bases between. In DNA form, the CDR3 reads TGTGCCAGCAGTTTACGGCAGGGGACGAGTGAAGCTTTCTTT. It is translated as CASSLRQGTSEAFF.

This clonotype came up many times. The chain carries TRBV29-1 and TRBJ1-1, with D possibly being TRBD1 (5 bases). CDR1 is SQVTM and CDR2 is ANQGSEA in the germline V gene. The V end was cut by 2 bases, the J end by 1 base, with 11 bases between. The CDR3 loop spans 14 amino acids. The CDR3 sequence: CSVELTGGNTEAFF. The CDR3 bases are TGCAGCGTTGAACTCACAGGCGGGAACACTGAAGCTTTCTTT. Filled out from reference TRBV29-1 and TRBJ1-1, the complete variable domain reads SAVISQKPSRDICQRGTSLTIQCQVDSQVTMMFWYRQQPGQSLTLIATANQGSEATYESGFVIDKFPISRPNLTFSTLTVSNMSPEDSSIYLCSVELTGGNTEAFFGQGTRLTVV.

This clonotype was counted many times. This chain joins TRBV28 and TRBJ2-7; D might be TRBD1 (6 bases). Germline V gene data show CDR1 as MDHEN and CDR2 as SYDVKM. The CDR3 sequence is 12 residues long. Trimming removed 6 bases at V and 5 bases at J, with 11 bases between. CDR3 sequence reads: CASRYRVNEQYF. The CDR3 nucleotides are TGTGCCAGCAGATACAGGGTAAACGAGCAGTACTTC.

This sequence joins TRBV6-1 and TRBJ2-3; D possibly corresponds to TRBD2 (6 bases). Germline assignment: CDR1 MNHNS and CDR2 SASEGT. Trimming shortened V by 3 bases and J by 3 bases, and 13 bases separated the two germline ends. CDR3 length equals 15 residues. CDR3 in amino acids: CASSEGAGRTDTQYF. CDR3 coding DNA: TGTGCCAGCAGTGAGGGTGCGGGGCGGACAGATACGCAGTATTTT.

This clonotype was counted ten times or more. The chain links TRBV10-3 to TRBJ1-1; 7 bases are a match to TRBD1. The CDR3 covers 13 residues. The germline V gene has CDR1 ENHRY and CDR2 SYGVKD. V trimming: 9 bases; J trimming: 1 base; junction bases outside the gene matches: 5. CDR3 nucleotide sequence: TGTGCCATAAAAAACAGGGGGAACACTGAAGCTTTCTTT. Translating it yields CAIKNRGNTEAFF.

CDR3 sequence reads: CASSFYRVSYNEQFF. Written as DNA, the CDR3 is TGTGCCAGCAGCTTCTACAGGGTCTCCTACAATGAGCAGTTCTTC. This chain links TRBV13 with TRBJ2-1; perhaps TRBD1 as D (6 bases). This CDR3 has 15 amino acids. Trimming stripped 3 bases from V and 0 bases from J, with 9 bases between. The germline CDR1 and CDR2 sequences are PRHDT and FYEKMQ (reference sequence).

The chain has TRBV9 and TRBJ1-1; TRBD1 might be the D (6 bases). The germline V and J ends were trimmed by 2 bases and 0 bases, with 8 bases remaining between them. The V gene's germline CDR1 is SGDLS and CDR2 YYNGEE. The CDR3 is 14 amino acids. The CDR3 DNA sequence: TGTGCCAGCAGCGTGGGGGGCATGAACACTGAAGCTTTCTTT. Translation: CASSVGGMNTEAFF.